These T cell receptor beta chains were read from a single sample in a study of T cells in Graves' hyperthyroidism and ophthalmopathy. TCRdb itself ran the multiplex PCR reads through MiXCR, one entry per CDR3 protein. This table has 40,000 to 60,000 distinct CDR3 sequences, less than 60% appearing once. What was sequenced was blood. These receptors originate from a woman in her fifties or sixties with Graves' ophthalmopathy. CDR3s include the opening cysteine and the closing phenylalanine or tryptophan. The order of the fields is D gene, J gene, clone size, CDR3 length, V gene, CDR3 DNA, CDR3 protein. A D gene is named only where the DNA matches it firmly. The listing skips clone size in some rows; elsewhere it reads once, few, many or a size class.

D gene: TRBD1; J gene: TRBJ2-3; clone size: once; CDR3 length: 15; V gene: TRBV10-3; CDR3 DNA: TGTGCCATCAGCCGGGACAGGGGTTGGGGAGATACGCAGTATTTT; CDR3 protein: CAISRDRGWGDTQYF
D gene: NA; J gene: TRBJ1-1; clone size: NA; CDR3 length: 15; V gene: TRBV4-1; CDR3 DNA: TGCGCCAGCAGCCTAGGGGGGGGGGAGAACACTGAAGCTTTCTTT; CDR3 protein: CASSLGGGENTEAFF
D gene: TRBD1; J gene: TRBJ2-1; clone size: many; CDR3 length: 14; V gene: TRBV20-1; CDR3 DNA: TGCAGTGTCCCACGGGACAGGGACTACAATGAGCAGTTCTTC; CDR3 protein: CSVPRDRDYNEQFF
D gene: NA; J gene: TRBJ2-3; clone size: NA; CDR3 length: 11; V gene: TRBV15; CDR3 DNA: TGTGCCACCAGCTTTTCAGATACGCAGTATTTT; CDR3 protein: CATSFSDTQYF
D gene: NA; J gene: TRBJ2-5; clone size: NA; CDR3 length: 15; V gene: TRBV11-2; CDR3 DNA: TGTGCCGGCAGCTTAGGGATTGGGGGTGGGGAGACCCAGTACTTC; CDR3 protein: CAGSLGIGGGETQYF
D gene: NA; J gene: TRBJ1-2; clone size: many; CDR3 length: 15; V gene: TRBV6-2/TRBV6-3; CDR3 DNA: TGTGCCAGCAGTTCGGTGGATCAGGGAAACTATGGCTACACCTTC; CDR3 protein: CASSSVDQGNYGYTF
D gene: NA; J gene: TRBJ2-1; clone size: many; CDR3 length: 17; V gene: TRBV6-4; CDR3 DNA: TGTGCCAGCAGCGAGAGGGGGATAGGAGCGGGATACAACGAGCAGTTCTTC; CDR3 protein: CASSERGIGAGYNEQFF
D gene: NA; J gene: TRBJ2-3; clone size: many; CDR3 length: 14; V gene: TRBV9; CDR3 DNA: TGTGCCAGCAGCGTAAGACAAGTCACAGATACGCAGTATTTT; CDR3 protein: CASSVRQVTDTQYF
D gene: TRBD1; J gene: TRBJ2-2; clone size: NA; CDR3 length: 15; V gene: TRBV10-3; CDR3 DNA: TGTGCCACCAGTGCCGGGACAGGGGGCTTCGGGGAGCTGTTCTTT; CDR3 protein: CATSAGTGGFGELFF
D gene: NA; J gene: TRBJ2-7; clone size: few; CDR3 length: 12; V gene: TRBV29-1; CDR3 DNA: TGCAGCGTACTAATGGATTACAACGAGCAGTACTTC; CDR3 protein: CSVLMDYNEQYF
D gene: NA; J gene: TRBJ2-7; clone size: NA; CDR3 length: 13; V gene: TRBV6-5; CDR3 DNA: TGTGCCAGCAGTTTTTCTAGGGGGGTAGAGCAGTACTTC; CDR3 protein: CASSFSRGVEQYF
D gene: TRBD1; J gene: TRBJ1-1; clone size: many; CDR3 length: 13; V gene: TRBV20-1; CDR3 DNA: TGCAGTGCTGGGACAGGGTTTAGGGCTGAAGCTTTCTTT; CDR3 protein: CSAGTGFRAEAFF
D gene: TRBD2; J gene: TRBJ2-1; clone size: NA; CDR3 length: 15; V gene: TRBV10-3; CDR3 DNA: TGTGCCATCAGTGGACTAGCGGTCCCCTACAATGAGCAGTTCTTC; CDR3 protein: CAISGLAVPYNEQFF
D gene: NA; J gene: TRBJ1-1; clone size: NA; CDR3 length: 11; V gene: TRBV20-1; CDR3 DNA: TGCAGTGCTGCGCCAGAAAATGAAGCTTTCTTT; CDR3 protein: CSAAPENEAFF
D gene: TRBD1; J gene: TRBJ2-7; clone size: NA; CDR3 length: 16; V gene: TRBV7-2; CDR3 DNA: TGTGCCAGTAGTATAGTCCCGGACAGGGGCTCCTACGAGCAGTACTTC; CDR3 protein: CASSIVPDRGSYEQYF
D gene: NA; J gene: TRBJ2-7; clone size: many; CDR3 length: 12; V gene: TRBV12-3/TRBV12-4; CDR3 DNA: TGTGCCAGCAGTCCTGGGTCCTACGAGCAGTACTTC; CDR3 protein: CASSPGSYEQYF
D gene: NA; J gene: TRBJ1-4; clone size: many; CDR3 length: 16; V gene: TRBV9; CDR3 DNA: TGTGCCAGCAGCGTAGTGGCAGGGGCAACTAATGAAAAACTGTTTTTT; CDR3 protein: CASSVVAGATNEKLFF
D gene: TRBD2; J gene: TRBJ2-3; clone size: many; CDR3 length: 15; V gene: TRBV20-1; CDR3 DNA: TGCAGTGCTAGAATCAGCGGGGGGCGCACAGATACGCAGTATTTT; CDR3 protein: CSARISGGRTDTQYF
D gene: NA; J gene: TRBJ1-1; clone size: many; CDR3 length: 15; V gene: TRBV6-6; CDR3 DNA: TGTGCCAGCAGTTACCCGGAGGGTGAGGACACTGAAGCTTTCTTT; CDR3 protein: CASSYPEGEDTEAFF
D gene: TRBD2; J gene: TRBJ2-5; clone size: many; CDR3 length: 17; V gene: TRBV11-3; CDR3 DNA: TGTGCCAGCAGCTCCGGACTAGCGGGAGGCCTCCAAGAGACCCAGTACTTC; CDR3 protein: CASSSGLAGGLQETQYF
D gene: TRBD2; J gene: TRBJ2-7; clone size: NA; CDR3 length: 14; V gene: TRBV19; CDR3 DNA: TGTGCCAGTTCCGTCCCGGGACTAGCATACGAGCAGTACTTC; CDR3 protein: CASSVPGLAYEQYF